The 31 T cell receptor beta chains below all came from one sample that was sequenced in a study of T cells after yellow fever vaccination (dated by TCRdb to the late 2010s). To prepare the library, 5' RACE was applied. Sequenced on an Illumina HiSeq 2500. TCRdb reprocessing: public reads trimmed at Q25 with fastp, clones called with MiXCR, in-frame beta chains kept. Rows matching on CDR3 protein sequence are summarized as one entry with the most common DNA and genes. The sample table contains about 63,000 distinct CDR3 sequences; only one count was recorded for 6% to 7.5% of them. The ten largest clones capture around 34% of the sample. According to the study, the label for this sample's treatment or condition signals: live attenuated yellow fever vaccine strain. The specimen comprised CD8+ T cells sorted from PBMCs, sampled 15 days after the yellow fever booster vaccination. These receptors all come from a young man who received the YFV17D yellow fever vaccine.

This clonotype was counted ten times or more. The CDR3 bases are TGTGCCATCAGTCTTGGGACTAGCGGAACCTACGAGCAGTACTTC. Amino acids: CAISLGTSGTYEQYF. V gene TRBV10-3 combines with J gene TRBJ2-7, with 11 bases aligning to TRBD2. V was clipped by 5 bases and J by 2 bases; unmatched bases: 5. This CDR3 spans 15 amino acids. The V gene's germline CDR1 is ENHRY and CDR2 SYGVKD.

This clonotype came up many times. The genes are TRBV6-5 and TRBJ2-2; 9 positions match TRBD2. This CDR3 has 16 amino acids. The V gene end was trimmed by 1 base and the J gene end by 4 bases; junction bases not matched to a gene: 4. Germline V gene lookup returns CDR1 MNHEY and CDR2 SVGAGI. The DNA of the CDR3 is TGTGCCAGCAGTTACTTAGCGGGAGAGGGCACCGGGGAGCTGTTTTTT. Encoded protein: CASSYLAGEGTGELFF.

This clonotype was counted many times. The chain has TRBV13 and TRBJ2-1; no firm D call. V was clipped by 5 bases and J by 6 bases, with 14 bases between them. The CDR3 contains 14 residues. Per germline, CDR1 PRHDT and CDR2 FYEKMQ (reference sequence). The CDR3 here is CASSPPSMTNEQFF. The CDR3 nucleotides are TGTGCCAGCAGCCCCCCCAGCATGACCAATGAGCAGTTCTTC.

The chain links TRBV2 to TRBJ2-2; 10 bases align to TRBD2. Germline-derived CDR1 and CDR2 are SNHLY and FYNNEI. The CDR3 spans 18 residues. After removal of 5 bases from V and 5 bases from J, the junction contained 14 bases not matched to a gene. CDR3 nucleotide sequence: TGTGCCAGCAGTTTAGAATTGCTAGCGGGAGAGAATACCGGGGAGCTGTTTTTT. Its protein product is CASSLELLAGENTGELFF.

This clonotype was seen many times. The CDR3 nucleotides are TGTGCCAGCAGTTACGTGGACGTCGAGCAGTACTTC. This encodes CASSYVDVEQYF. The rearrangement links TRBV6-2 or TRBV6-3 to TRBJ2-7; no reliable D call. This CDR3 comprises 12 residues. In germline, CDR1 is MNHEY, CDR2 SVGEGT. Between the trimmed V and J ends, which lost 2 bases and 6 bases, there was a span of 8 bases.

This clonotype was observed many times. V gene TRBV3-1 combines with J gene TRBJ1-1; D may be TRBD1 (6 bases). Germline assignment: CDR1 LGHDT and CDR2 YNNKEL (reference sequence). This CDR3 spans 15 amino acids. V was clipped by 1 base and J by 1 base, with 10 bases between them. The CDR3 sequence: CASSQAGASNTEAFF. CDR3 DNA sequence: TGTGCCAGCAGCCAAGCGGGGGCCTCGAACACTGAAGCTTTCTTT.

The chain is built from TRBV4-2 and TRBJ1-5; D unresolved. Between the trimmed V and J ends, which lost 5 bases and 2 bases, there was a span of 13 bases. The CDR3 is 15 amino acids. Germline V CDR1 and CDR2: LGHNA, YNFKEQ. The CDR3 sequence: CASSIDGDRNQPQHF. CDR3 coding DNA: TGTGCCAGCAGCATTGACGGGGATCGCAATCAGCCCCAGCATTTT.

The genes are TRBV9 and TRBJ2-6, with TRBD1 identical over 7 bases. There are 17 residues in the CDR3. From germline, CDR1 is SGDLS and CDR2 YYNGEE. V lost 0 bases, J lost 0 bases, and 3 bases stayed unmatched. CDR3 bases: TGTGCCAGCAGCGTAGAACAGGGGATCTCTGGGGCCAACGTCCTGACTTTC. It codes for CASSVEQGISGANVLTF.

Turning to this clonotype: One end of the junction does not line up with germline, which may come from a read error. The rearrangement uses TRBV20-1 and TRBJ2-7, with 8 nucleotides matching TRBD2. Germline CDR1 reads DFQATT; CDR2 reads SNEGSKA (reference sequence). The CDR3 is 17 amino acids. In nucleotides, the CDR3 is TGCTGTGCCCGCCCCAGAGGGAGCGGGAGTCCTCTAGGCGAGCAGTACTTC. Translation gives CCARPRGSGSPLGEQYF.

This clonotype was counted at least ten times. The rearrangement links TRBV4-3 to TRBJ2-5, with 9 bases that match TRBD2. The CDR3 totals 18 residues. Germline CDR1 is LGHNA and CDR2 is YSLEER. With V trimmed by 0 bases and J by 1 base, 9 bases remained unmatched. CDR3 nucleotides: TGCGCCAGCAGCCAAGAATGGGGGCTAGCGGGATTCCAAGAGACCCAGTACTTC. It yields the protein CASSQEWGLAGFQETQYF.

This clonotype was counted ten times or more. A read error may account for a junction end that differs from germline. This chain joins TRBV14 and TRBJ2-4; D unclear. Germline V gene sequence: CDR1 SGHDN, CDR2 FVKESK. The CDR3 has 12 amino acids. The CDR3 loop reads CASSQGYSLPDF. DNA of the CDR3: TGTGCCAGCAGCCAAGGGTACAGTCTCCCAGACTTC.

This clonotype was detected ten times or more. This chain joins TRBV5-1 and TRBJ2-1; D gene unclear. V gave up 4 bases and J gave up 3 bases, with 8 bases separating them. In germline, CDR1 is SGHRS, CDR2 YFSETQ. This CDR3 comprises 13 residues. The CDR3 sequence: CASSHEDYNEQFF. In DNA form, the CDR3 reads TGCGCCAGCAGCCACGAAGACTACAATGAGCAGTTCTTC.

Ten or more counts support this clonotype. The genes are TRBV7-3 and TRBJ2-1, with 11 positions matching TRBD2. The CDR3 length is 17 residues. V lost 5 bases to trimming and J lost 2 bases; unmatched junction nucleotides: 8. From germline, CDR1 is SGHTA and CDR2 FQGTGA. Here the CDR3 reads CASSNQLAGDAYNEQFF. The CDR3 DNA is TGTGCCAGCAGCAACCAACTAGCGGGAGACGCCTACAATGAGCAGTTCTTC.

This clonotype was seen repeatedly, ten times or more. This sequence joins TRBV13 and TRBJ2-3, with TRBD2 matching 11 bases. Germline loops: CDR1 PRHDT, CDR2 FYEKMQ (reference sequence). This CDR3 contains 16 residues. Trimming removed 4 bases from V and 14 bases from J; junction bases left unmatched: 17. CDR3 sequence reads: CASSSWTSGRTEGLYF. The CDR3 DNA reads TGTGCCAGCAGCTCATGGACTAGCGGGCGGACCGAGGGATTGTATTTT.

This clonotype was found many times. The rearrangement uses TRBV10-3 and TRBJ2-7, with 7 bases lining up with TRBD1. The CDR3 runs 16 residues. Germline V gives CDR1 ENHRY, CDR2 SYGVKD. After removal of 5 bases from V and 4 bases from J, the junction contained 14 bases not matched to a gene. The CDR3 region has the DNA TGTGCCATCAGTCAACAGGGGTGGCCCTCCTTTTACGAGCAGTACTTC. Translation: CAISQQGWPSFYEQYF.

V usage is TRBV15 and J usage is TRBJ2-3; tentatively, D is TRBD2 (7 bases). CDR3 length: 17 amino acids. Trimming shortened V by 6 bases and J by 0 bases, and 19 bases separated the two germline ends. In germline, CDR1 is LNHNV, CDR2 YYDKDF (reference sequence). In DNA, the CDR3 is TGTGCCACCAGAGGGGGGGCAAACCAACCTAGCACAGATACGCAGTATTTT. Its protein product is CATRGGANQPSTDTQYF.

This clonotype showed up just once. A much larger clone sits a single nucleotide away, making a read error possible. This rearrangement joins TRBV2 to TRBJ1-1, with D unresolved. The CDR3 covers 14 residues. The ends were cut back, 6 bases at V and 0 bases at J, with 11 bases in the middle. Germline loops: CDR1 SNHLY, CDR2 FYNNEI. DNA of the CDR3: TGTGCCAGCAGGCCCAAGGGTTTGAACACTGAAGCTTTCTTT. It is translated as CASRPKGLNTEAFF.

The sample holds many counts of this clonotype. This chain uses TRBV20-1 with TRBJ2-2, with D possibly being TRBD2 (7 bases). Germline CDR1 is DFQATT and CDR2 is SNEGSKA (reference sequence). This CDR3 has 16 amino acids. Trimming removed 5 bases at V and 6 bases at J, with 22 bases between. The CDR3 spells CSALEGGSTISGELFF. DNA of the CDR3: TGCAGTGCTCTAGAGGGGGGGAGCACCATCTCCGGGGAGCTGTTTTTT.

This clonotype has a count of ten or more. V is TRBV7-8 and J is TRBJ2-1, with D unresolved. The CDR3 covers 14 residues. Germline CDR1 and CDR2: SGHVS and FQNEAQ. V was shortened by 2 bases and J by 0 bases, with 5 bases between the two germline ends. CDR3 nucleotides: TGTGCCAGCAGCTTATTGAGCTCCTACAATGAGCAGTTCTTC. It yields the protein CASSLLSSYNEQFF.

In this sample, this clonotype turned up many times. The chain employs TRBV24-1 and TRBJ2-1; D is possibly TRBD2 (5 bases). This CDR3 comprises 14 residues. Germline lookup yields CDR1 KGHDR and CDR2 SFDVKD. Between the trimmed V and J ends, which lost 4 bases and 5 bases, there was a span of 11 bases. The DNA of the CDR3 is TGTGCCACCAGTGAGACGGGAACGGACAATGAGCAGTTCTTC. It encodes CATSETGTDNEQFF.

This clonotype was found many times. This chain joins TRBV20-1 and TRBJ2-1; D gene unclear. CDR1 and CDR2 (germline): DFQATT, SNEGSKA (reference sequence). There are 14 residues in the CDR3. V was pared by 6 bases and J by 4 bases, with 16 bases between. The DNA for the CDR3 is TGCAGTGCCTCTCCCGCCCCCGAGTACAATGAGCAGTTCTTC. It is translated as CSASPAPEYNEQFF.

The rearrangement joins TRBV19 to TRBJ1-1, with D perhaps matching TRBD1 (5 bases). This CDR3 region has 15 residues. Germline-derived CDR1 and CDR2 are LNHDA and SQIVND (reference sequence). The ends were cut back, 2 bases at V and 3 bases at J, with 13 bases in the middle. The CDR3 DNA sequence: TGTGCCAGTAGTATATTTCCGGGGGAGGACACTGAAGCTTTCTTT. Encoded protein: CASSIFPGEDTEAFF.

At least ten counts were recorded for this clonotype. This chain connects TRBV5-1 to TRBJ2-1, with TRBD2 matching over 9 bases. The V gene's germline CDR1 is SGHRS and CDR2 YFSETQ. J lost 8 bases, V lost 0 bases, and 9 bases had no gene match. The CDR3 runs 16 residues. The CDR3 sequence: CASSLGFSGSLDEQFF. CDR3 coding DNA: TGCGCCAGCAGCTTGGGGTTTAGCGGGAGTCTGGATGAGCAGTTCTTC. The full variable domain, in which reference TRBV5-1 and TRBJ2-1 provide the parts outside the CDR3, is KAGVTQTPRYLIKTRGQQVTLSCSPISGHRSVSWYQQTPGQGLQFLFEYFSETQRNKGNFPGRFSGRQFSNSRSEMNVSTLELGDSALYLCASSLGFSGSLDEQFFGPGTRLTVL.

This clonotype occurred many times. J is TRBJ1-5 and V is TRBV19, with D possibly TRBD1 on 6 matching bases. Germline CDR1 and CDR2: LNHDA and SQIVND (reference sequence). The CDR3 loop spans 18 amino acids. Trimming took off 7 bases at V and 1 base at J, with 23 bases between the two ends. The CDR3 region is CASTPPGVRGVSNQPQHF. CDR3 coding DNA: TGTGCCAGTACCCCTCCAGGGGTGAGAGGGGTGAGCAATCAGCCCCAGCATTTT. The entire variable domain, with the rest obtained from reference TRBV19 and TRBJ1-5, is as follows: DGGITQSPKYLFRKEGQNVTLSCEQNLNHDAMYWYRQDPGQGLRLIYYSQIVNDFQKGDIAEGYSVSREKKESFPLTVTSAQKNPTAFYLCASTPPGVRGVSNQPQHFGDGTRLSIL.

This clonotype was observed many times. The J gene is TRBJ1-1, the V gene TRBV4-3, with D unclear. Trimming took off 3 bases at V and 0 bases at J, with 8 bases between the two ends. Germline V gene sequence: CDR1 LGHNA, CDR2 YSLEER. The CDR3 totals 14 residues. The CDR3 is CASSQTSMNTEAFF. The CDR3 region has the DNA TGCGCCAGCAGCCAGACCTCCATGAACACTGAAGCTTTCTTT.

This clonotype was picked up many times. CDR3 sequence (DNA): TGTGCCAGCAGCTCCCACAGGGTGCCTGAAGCTTTCTTT. Translation: CASSSHRVPEAFF. The V call is TRBV7-8, the J call TRBJ1-1; D possibly corresponds to TRBD1 (6 bases). The CDR3 contains 13 residues. V lost 4 bases and J lost 6, with 12 bases in between. Germline CDR1 and CDR2: SGHVS and FQNEAQ. The whole variable domain, filled in from reference TRBV7-8 and TRBJ1-1, reads GAGVSQSPRYKVAKRGQDVALRCDPISGHVSLFWYQQALGQGPEFLTYFQNEAQLDKSGLPSDRFFAERPEGSVSTLKIQRTQQEDSAVYLCASSSHRVPEAFFGQGTRLTVV.

The chain carries TRBV5-1 and TRBJ2-5; D call uncertain. Per germline, CDR1 SGHRS and CDR2 YFSETQ. V lost 0 bases and J 0 bases, leaving 6 bases between the germline ends. The CDR3 sequence is 14 residues long. The CDR3 region is CASSLVHHQETQYF. The CDR3 nucleotides read TGCGCCAGCAGCTTGGTTCACCACCAAGAGACCCAGTACTTC. The whole variable domain, filled in from reference TRBV5-1 and TRBJ2-5, reads KAGVTQTPRYLIKTRGQQVTLSCSPISGHRSVSWYQQTPGQGLQFLFEYFSETQRNKGNFPGRFSGRQFSNSRSEMNVSTLELGDSALYLCASSLVHHQETQYFGPGTRLLVL.

Many counts were recorded for this clonotype. The chain links TRBV4-3 to TRBJ2-1; maybe TRBD1 (5 bases). This CDR3 has 13 amino acids. The V gene lost 1 base and the J gene lost 9 bases, with 10 bases spanning the gap. Germline V lookup: CDR1 LGHNA, CDR2 YSLEER. This CDR3 is CASSQVGAGEQFF. For the CDR3, the DNA is TGCGCCAGCAGCCAAGTTGGGGCCGGTGAGCAGTTCTTC.

This clonotype was counted at least ten times. This sequence joins TRBV11-2 and TRBJ1-5; no clear D. V lost 0 bases and J lost 4, with 10 bases in between. The CDR3 runs 15 residues. Germline values: CDR1 SGHAT, CDR2 FQNNGV. The CDR3 here is CASSLDVAGNQPQHF. As DNA, the CDR3 is TGTGCCAGCAGCTTAGATGTCGCGGGAAATCAGCCCCAGCATTTT. The full variable domain, completed using reference TRBV11-2 and TRBJ1-5, is EAGVAQSPRYKIIEKRQSVAFWCNPISGHATLYWYQQILGQGPKLLIQFQNNGVVDDSQLPKDRFSAERLKGVDSTLKIQPAKLEDSAVYLCASSLDVAGNQPQHFGDGTRLSIL.

Regarding this clonotype: Since a much larger clone is just one base distant, this may be a read error. The chain joins TRBV5-6 to TRBJ2-1; 7 bases line up with TRBD1. V gave up 2 bases and J gave up 2 bases; unmatched junction bases: 1. Germline CDR1 and CDR2: SGHDT and YYEEEE. CDR3 size: 14 residues. As DNA, the CDR3 is TGTGCCAGCAGCTTTGGGACAGCCTACAATGAGCAGTTCTTC. Residues: CASSFGTAYNEQFF.

This clonotype has a count of ten or more. The V call is TRBV5-6, the J call TRBJ1-6; 11 nucleotides match TRBD1. In germline, CDR1 is SGHDT, CDR2 YYEEEE. The J segment lost 7 bases and the V segment lost 4 bases, leaving 4 bases of the junction unmatched. The CDR3 is made up of 15 amino acids. DNA of the CDR3: TGTGCCAGCAGCAAGGACAGGGGGCTGAATTCACCCCTCCACTTT. It specifies CASSKDRGLNSPLHF.